This is a list of T cell receptor beta chains from one sample in a study of T cells in Graves' hyperthyroidism and ophthalmopathy. TCRdb re-called the multiplex PCR reads through MiXCR, storing one row per CDR3 protein. Of about 740,000 distinct CDR3 sequences in the sample, 13% to 15% were seen once. The specimen was blood. The receptors were gathered from a woman aged 18-29 years with Graves' hyperthyroidism. Each CDR3 is given without its conserved first and last residue. The listing skips clone size in some rows; elsewhere it reads once, few, many or a size class.

J,V,size,CDR3
TRBJ1-2,TRBV4-1,-,ASSQGGRGGYT
TRBJ2-7,TRBV29-1,few,SVEIGRSAPYEQY
TRBJ2-4,TRBV12-3/TRBV12-4,many,ASSTSAGVRAKNIQY
TRBJ1-1,TRBV7-2,many,ASRPTGGGTEAF
TRBJ2-7,TRBV10-2,many,ASSESTPGLAYEQY
TRBJ2-5,TRBV12-3/TRBV12-4,few,ATTQGSGETQY
TRBJ2-3,TRBV6-1,-,ASSEWTGKY
TRBJ2-7,TRBV7-9,many,ASSHSGTSSYEQY
TRBJ2-2,TRBV30,many,AWKRSSVGELF
TRBJ2-2,TRBV6-6,many,ASSYYAGPTHTGELF
TRBJ1-4,TRBV5-1,-,TSSLGDLTNEKLF
TRBJ1-1,TRBV30,few,ACDSQLFFANTEAF
TRBJ2-7,TRBV7-2,many,ASSSRTSGSLTYEQY
TRBJ1-6,TRBV20-1,-,SAPGGQWDSPLH
TRBJ1-5,TRBV4-1,-,ASSPLASNQPQH
TRBJ2-5,TRBV10-3,few,ATGHVETQY
TRBJ1-1,TRBV28,once,ASRGAQGSSTEAF
TRBJ2-7,TRBV7-7,few,ASSPGEGYEQY
TRBJ2-7,TRBV4-2,many,ASSQGDRRTSYEQY
TRBJ1-3,TRBV29-1,few,SVAGYSGNTIY
TRBJ2-3,TRBV2,many,ASQRDRGPDTQY
TRBJ2-7,TRBV6-2/TRBV6-3,many,ASSYSGGAGGRYEQY
TRBJ1-5,TRBV20-1,few,SARDPGGANQPQH
TRBJ2-2,TRBV6-1,many,ASSPGTSGRPGELF
TRBJ2-3,TRBV6-6,many,ASSYRGIASDTQY
TRBJ2-1,TRBV7-3,-,ASSLKGLEYNEQF
TRBJ2-7,TRBV13,few,ASSHPSGGRADEQY